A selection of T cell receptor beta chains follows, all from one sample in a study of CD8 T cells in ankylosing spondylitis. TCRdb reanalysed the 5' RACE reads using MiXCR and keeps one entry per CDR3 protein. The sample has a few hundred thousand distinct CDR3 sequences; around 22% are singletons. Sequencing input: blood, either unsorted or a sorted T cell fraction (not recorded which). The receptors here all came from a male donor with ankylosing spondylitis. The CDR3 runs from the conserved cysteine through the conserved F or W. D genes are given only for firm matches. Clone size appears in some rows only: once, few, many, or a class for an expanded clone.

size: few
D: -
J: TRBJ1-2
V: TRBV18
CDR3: CASASGRYGYTF
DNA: TGTGCCAGCGCCTCTGGCCGCTATGGCTACACCTTC

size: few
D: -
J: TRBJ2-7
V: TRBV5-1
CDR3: CASSLAQGDLSYEQYF
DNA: TGCGCCAGCAGCTTGGCTCAGGGAGACCTTTCCTACGAGCAGTACTTC

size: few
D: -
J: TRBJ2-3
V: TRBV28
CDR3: CASRRAGTLGNTQYF
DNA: TGTGCCAGCAGACGAGCCGGGACCCTGGGGAATACGCAGTATTTT

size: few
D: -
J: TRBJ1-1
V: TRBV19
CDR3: CASTNLGGGGTEAFF
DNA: TGTGCCAGTACCAACTTGGGTGGGGGCGGGACTGAAGCTTTCTTT

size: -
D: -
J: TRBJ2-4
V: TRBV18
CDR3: CASSTDTPNIQYF
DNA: TGTGCCAGCTCAACGGACACCCCGAACATTCAGTACTTC

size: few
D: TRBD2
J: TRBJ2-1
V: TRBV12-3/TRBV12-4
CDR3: CASTSVAGGLNEQFF
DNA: TGTGCCAGCACCTCAGTAGCGGGCGGGCTCAATGAGCAGTTCTTC

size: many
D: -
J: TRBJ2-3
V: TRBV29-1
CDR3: CSVGTTDTQYF
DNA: TGCAGCGTCGGAACCACAGATACGCAGTATTTT

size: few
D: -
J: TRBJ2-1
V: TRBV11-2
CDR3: CASSPGTVYNEQFF
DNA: TGTGCCAGCTCACCTGGAACAGTCTACAATGAGCAGTTCTTC

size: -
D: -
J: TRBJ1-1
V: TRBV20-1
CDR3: CSANPREAEAFF
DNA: TGCAGTGCCAATCCCAGGGAGGCTGAAGCTTTCTTT

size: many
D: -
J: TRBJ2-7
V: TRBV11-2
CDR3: CASSLVSGLDSRYEQYF
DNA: TGTGCCAGCAGCTTAGTTTCGGGTTTGGACAGCCGATACGAGCAGTACTTC

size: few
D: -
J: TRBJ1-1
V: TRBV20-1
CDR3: CSASWQGRTEAFF
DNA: TGCAGTGCTAGCTGGCAGGGCAGAACTGAAGCTTTCTTT

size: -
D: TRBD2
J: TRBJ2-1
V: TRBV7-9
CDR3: CASSQTSGRLDNEQFF
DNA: TGTGCCAGCAGCCAGACTAGCGGGAGGCTCGACAATGAGCAGTTCTTC

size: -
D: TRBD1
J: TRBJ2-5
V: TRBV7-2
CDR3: CASSTGTGETQYF
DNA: TGTGCCAGCAGCACTGGGACAGGAGAGACCCAGTACTTC

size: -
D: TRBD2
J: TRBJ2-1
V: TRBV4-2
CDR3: CASSQVPSGGYHEQFF
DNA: TGTGCCAGCAGCCAAGTCCCTAGCGGGGGGTATCATGAGCAGTTCTTC

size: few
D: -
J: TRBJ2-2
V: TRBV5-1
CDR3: CASRREGTGELFF
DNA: TGCGCCAGCAGGCGAGAGGGCACCGGGGAGCTGTTTTTT

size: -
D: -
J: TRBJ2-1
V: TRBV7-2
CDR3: CASSDHISSYNEQFF
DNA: TGTGCCAGCAGCGACCATATCAGCTCCTACAATGAGCAGTTCTTC

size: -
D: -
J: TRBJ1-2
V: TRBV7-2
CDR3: CASSLVGASYGYTF
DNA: TGTGCCAGCAGCTTAGTGGGGGCGAGCTATGGCTACACCTTC

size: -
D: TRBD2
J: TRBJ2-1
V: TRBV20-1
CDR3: CSAEAGVGYNEQFF
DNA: TGCAGTGCGGAAGCGGGAGTAGGCTACAATGAGCAGTTCTTC

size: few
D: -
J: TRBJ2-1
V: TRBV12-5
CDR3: CASGPGDFPSSYNEQFF
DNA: TGTGCTAGTGGCCCTGGAGACTTCCCGAGCTCCTACAATGAGCAGTTCTTC

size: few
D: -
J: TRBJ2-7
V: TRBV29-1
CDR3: CSVEDFRKPYEQYF
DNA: TGCAGCGTTGAAGATTTCAGGAAACCCTACGAGCAGTACTTC

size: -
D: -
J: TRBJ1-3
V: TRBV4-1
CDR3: CASSQTGFGNTIYF
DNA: TGCGCCAGCAGCCAAACAGGGTTTGGAAACACCATATATTTT

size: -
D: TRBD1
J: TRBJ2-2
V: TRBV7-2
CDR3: CASRVPGTGVNTGELFF
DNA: TGTGCCAGCAGAGTTCCAGGGACAGGGGTAAACACCGGGGAGCTGTTTTTT

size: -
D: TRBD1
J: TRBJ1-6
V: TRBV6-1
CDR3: CASNRDRGSPLHF
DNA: TGTGCCAGCAACCGGGACAGGGGCTCACCCCTCCACTTT

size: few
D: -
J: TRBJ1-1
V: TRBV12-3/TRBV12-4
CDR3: CASSAGPRAEAFF
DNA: TGTGCCAGCAGCGCGGGACCGCGAGCTGAAGCTTTCTTT

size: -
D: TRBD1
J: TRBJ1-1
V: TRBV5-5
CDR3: CASSREGQGARTEAFF
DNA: TGTGCCAGCAGCCGAGAGGGACAGGGGGCGCGGACTGAAGCTTTCTTT

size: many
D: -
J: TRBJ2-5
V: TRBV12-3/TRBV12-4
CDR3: CASSSPPNQETQYF
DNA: TGTGCCAGCAGTTCCCCACCCAACCAAGAGACCCAGTACTTC

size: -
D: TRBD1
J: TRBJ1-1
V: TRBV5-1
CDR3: CASRVQGARDTEAFF
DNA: TGCGCCAGCAGAGTGCAGGGGGCGCGGGACACTGAAGCTTTCTTT

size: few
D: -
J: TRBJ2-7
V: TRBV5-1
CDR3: CASSLDRTDSYEQYF
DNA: TGCGCCAGCAGCTTGGATAGGACAGACTCCTACGAGCAGTACTTC

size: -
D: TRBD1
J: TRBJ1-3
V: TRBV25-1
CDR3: CASSEDRGSGNTIYF
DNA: TGTGCCAGCAGTGAGGACAGGGGGTCCGGAAACACCATATATTTT

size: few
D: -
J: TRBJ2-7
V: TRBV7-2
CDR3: CASSLDRVREQYF
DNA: TGTGCCAGCAGCTTAGACCGGGTGCGCGAGCAGTACTTC

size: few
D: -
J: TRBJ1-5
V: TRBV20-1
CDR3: CSAFRPDQPQHF
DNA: TGCAGTGCCTTTCGACCCGATCAGCCCCAGCATTTT

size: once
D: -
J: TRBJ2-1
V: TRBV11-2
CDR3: CASSLGLGNNEQFF
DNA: TGTGCCAGCAGCTTAGGGCTAGGGAACAATGAGCAGTTCTTC

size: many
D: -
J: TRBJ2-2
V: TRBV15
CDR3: CATSREGRGDTGELFF
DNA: TGTGCCACCAGCAGAGAGGGAAGGGGAGACACCGGGGAGCTGTTTTTT

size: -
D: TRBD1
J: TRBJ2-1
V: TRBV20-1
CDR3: CSARDIQGAVNEQFF
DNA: TGCAGTGCTAGAGATATCCAGGGGGCTGTAAATGAGCAGTTCTTC

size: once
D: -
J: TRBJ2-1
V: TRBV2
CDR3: CASSEAPERDEQFF
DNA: TGTGCCAGCAGTGAGGCCCCGGAGCGGGATGAGCAGTTCTTC

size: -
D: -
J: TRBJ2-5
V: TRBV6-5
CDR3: CASSFLLENQETQYF
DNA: TGTGCCAGCAGTTTTCTACTAGAGAACCAAGAGACCCAGTACTTC